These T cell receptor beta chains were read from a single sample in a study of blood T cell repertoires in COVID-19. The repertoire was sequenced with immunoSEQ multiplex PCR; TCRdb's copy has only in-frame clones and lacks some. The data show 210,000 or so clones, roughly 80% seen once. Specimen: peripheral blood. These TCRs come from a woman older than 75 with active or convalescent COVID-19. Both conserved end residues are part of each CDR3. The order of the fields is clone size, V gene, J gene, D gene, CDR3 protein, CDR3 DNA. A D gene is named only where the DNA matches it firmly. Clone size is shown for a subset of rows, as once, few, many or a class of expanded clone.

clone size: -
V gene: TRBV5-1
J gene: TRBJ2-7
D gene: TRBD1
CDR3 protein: CASSLAGGQVYEQYF
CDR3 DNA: TGCGCCAGCAGCTTGGCCGGCGGACAGGTCTACGAGCAGTACTTC

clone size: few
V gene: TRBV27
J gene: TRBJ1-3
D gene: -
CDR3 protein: CASSARYQGLSGNTIYF
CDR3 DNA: TGTGCCAGCAGTGCCAGATACCAGGGTCTCTCTGGAAACACCATATATTTT

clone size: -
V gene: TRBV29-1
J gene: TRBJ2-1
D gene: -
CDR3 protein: CSVLGGSSYNEQFF
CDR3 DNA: TGCAGCGTTCTCGGCGGTAGCTCCTACAATGAGCAGTTCTTC

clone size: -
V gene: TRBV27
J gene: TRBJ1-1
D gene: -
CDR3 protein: CASSLRGGGTEAFF
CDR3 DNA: TGTGCCAGCAGTCTCAGGGGTGGTGGCACTGAAGCTTTCTTT

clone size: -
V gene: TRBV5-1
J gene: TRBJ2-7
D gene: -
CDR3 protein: CASSWTGRGYEQYF
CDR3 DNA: TGCGCCAGCAGCTGGACAGGACGGGGGTACGAGCAGTACTTC

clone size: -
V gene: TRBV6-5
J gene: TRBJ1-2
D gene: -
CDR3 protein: CASRILGNYGYTF
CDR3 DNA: TGTGCCAGCAGGATACTGGGCAACTATGGCTACACCTTC

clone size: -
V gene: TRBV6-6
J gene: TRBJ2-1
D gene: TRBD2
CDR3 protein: CASSYRTSGEQFF
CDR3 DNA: TGTGCCAGCAGTTACCGGACTAGCGGTGAGCAGTTCTTC

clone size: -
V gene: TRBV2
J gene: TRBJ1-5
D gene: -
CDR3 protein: CASREGGTQHF
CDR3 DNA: TGTGCCAGCAGGGAGGGGGGGACCCAGCATTTT

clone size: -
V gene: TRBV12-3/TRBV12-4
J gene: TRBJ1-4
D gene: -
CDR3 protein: CASSHREKLFF
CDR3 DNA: TGTGCCAGCAGCCACAGGGAAAAACTGTTTTTT

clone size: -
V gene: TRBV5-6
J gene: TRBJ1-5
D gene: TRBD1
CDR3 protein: CASSSRGWQPQHF
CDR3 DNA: TGTGCCAGCAGCTCCAGGGGGTGGCAGCCCCAGCATTTT

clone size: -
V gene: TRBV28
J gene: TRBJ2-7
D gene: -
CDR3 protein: CASSSLWQVGEQYF
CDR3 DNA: TGTGCCAGCAGCTCCCTCTGGCAGGTCGGCGAGCAGTACTTC

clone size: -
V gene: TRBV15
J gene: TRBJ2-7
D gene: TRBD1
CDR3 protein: CATSRDREVYEQYF
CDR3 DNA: TGTGCCACCAGCAGGGACAGGGAGGTCTACGAGCAGTACTTC

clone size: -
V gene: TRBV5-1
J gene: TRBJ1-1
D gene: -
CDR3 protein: CASSLMDKSEAFF
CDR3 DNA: TGCGCCAGCAGCTTGATGGACAAGTCTGAAGCTTTCTTT

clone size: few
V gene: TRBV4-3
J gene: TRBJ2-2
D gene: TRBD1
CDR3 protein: CASSLDRVSGELFF
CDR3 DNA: TGCGCCAGCAGCCTAGACAGGGTGAGCGGGGAGCTGTTTTTT

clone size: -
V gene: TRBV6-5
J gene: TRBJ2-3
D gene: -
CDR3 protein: CASGLGTSTDTQYF
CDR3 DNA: TGTGCCAGCGGATTGGGCACTAGCACAGATACGCAGTATTTT

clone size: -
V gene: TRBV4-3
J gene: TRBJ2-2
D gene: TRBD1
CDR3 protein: CASSQDAGDRDFTGELFF
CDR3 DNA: TGCGCCAGCAGCCAAGATGCCGGGGACAGGGATTTCACCGGGGAGCTGTTTTTT

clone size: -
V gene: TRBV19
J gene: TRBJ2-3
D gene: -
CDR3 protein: CASSIGLNTDTQYF
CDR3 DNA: TGTGCCAGTAGTATAGGTCTTAACACAGATACGCAGTATTTT

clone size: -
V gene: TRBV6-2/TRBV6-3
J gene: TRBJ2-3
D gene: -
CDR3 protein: CASSFITDTQYF
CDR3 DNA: TGTGCCAGCAGTTTTATCACAGATACGCAGTATTTT

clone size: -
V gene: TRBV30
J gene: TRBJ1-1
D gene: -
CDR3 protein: CAWSVPPGNTEAFF
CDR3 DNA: TGTGCCTGGAGTGTACCCCCGGGGAACACTGAAGCTTTCTTT

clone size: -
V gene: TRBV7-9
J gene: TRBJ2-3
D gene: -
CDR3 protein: CASSFTSRSGVRDTQYF
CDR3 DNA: TGTGCCAGCAGCTTCACTTCGCGGTCGGGGGTAAGGGATACGCAGTATTTT

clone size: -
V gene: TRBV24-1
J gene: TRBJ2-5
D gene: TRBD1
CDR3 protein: CATSPQGETQYF
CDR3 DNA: TGTGCCACCAGTCCACAGGGGGAGACCCAGTACTTC

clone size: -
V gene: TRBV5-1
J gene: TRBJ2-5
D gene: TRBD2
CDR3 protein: CASSPLAGGRETQYF
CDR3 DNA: TGCGCCAGCAGCCCACTGGCGGGAGGGAGAGAGACCCAGTACTTC

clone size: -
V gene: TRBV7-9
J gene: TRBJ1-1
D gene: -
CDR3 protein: CASSRKPGGSFSEAFF
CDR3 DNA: TGTGCCAGCAGCCGCAAACCGGGAGGGTCGTTCTCTGAAGCTTTCTTT

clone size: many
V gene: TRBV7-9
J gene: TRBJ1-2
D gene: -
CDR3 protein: CASSLARLGGHYGYTF
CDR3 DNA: TGTGCCAGCAGCTTAGCCCGTCTGGGGGGTCACTATGGCTACACCTTC

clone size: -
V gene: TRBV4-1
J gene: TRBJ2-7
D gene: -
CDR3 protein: CASSQGQGSHEQYF
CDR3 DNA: TGCGCCAGCAGCCAAGGGCAGGGGAGCCACGAGCAGTACTTC

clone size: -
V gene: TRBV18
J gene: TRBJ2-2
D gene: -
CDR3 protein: CASSFSLPTTGELFF
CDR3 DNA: TGTGCCAGCTCCTTCTCACTACCTACCACCGGGGAGCTGTTTTTT

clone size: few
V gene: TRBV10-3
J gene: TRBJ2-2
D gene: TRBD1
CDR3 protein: CAISGTGGPNAGELFF
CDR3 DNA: TGTGCCATCAGTGGTACAGGGGGACCGAACGCCGGGGAGCTGTTTTTT

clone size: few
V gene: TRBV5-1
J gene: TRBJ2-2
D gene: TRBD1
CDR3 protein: CASSLARQGTGELFF
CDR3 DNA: TGCGCCAGCAGCTTGGCCAGACAGGGGACCGGGGAGCTGTTTTTT

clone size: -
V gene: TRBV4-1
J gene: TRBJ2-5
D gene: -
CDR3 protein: CASSPQDRQETQYF
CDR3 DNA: TGCGCCAGCAGCCCACAGGATCGCCAAGAGACCCAGTACTTC

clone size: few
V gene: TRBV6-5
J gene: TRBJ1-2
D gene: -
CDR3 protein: CASSYSRDKANYGYTF
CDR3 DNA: TGTGCCAGCAGTTACTCTCGGGACAAGGCTAACTATGGCTACACCTTC

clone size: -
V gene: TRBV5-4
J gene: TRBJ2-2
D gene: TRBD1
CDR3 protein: CASSSPTGTGELFF
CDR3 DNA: TGTGCCAGCAGCTCCCCGACAGGGACCGGGGAGCTGTTTTTT

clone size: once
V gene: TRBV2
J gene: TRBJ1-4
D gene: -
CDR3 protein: CAGSSVSTNEKLFF
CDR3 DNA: TGTGCCGGAAGCAGCGTTTCAACTAATGAAAAACTGTTTTTT

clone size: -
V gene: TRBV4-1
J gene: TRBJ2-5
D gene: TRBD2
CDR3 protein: CASRVEAGLQETQYF
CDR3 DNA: TGCGCCAGCAGGGTGGAAGCGGGACTTCAAGAGACCCAGTACTTC

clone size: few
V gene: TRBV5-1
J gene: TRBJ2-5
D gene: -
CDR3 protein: CASSLRSIGETQYF
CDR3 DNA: TGCGCCAGCAGCTTACGGAGTATCGGGGAGACCCAGTACTTC

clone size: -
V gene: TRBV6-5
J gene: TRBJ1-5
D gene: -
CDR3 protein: CASRKTALGDQPQHF
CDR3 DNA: TGTGCCAGCAGGAAAACGGCCCTCGGGGATCAGCCCCAGCATTTT

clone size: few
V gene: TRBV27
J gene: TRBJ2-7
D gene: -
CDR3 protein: CASSSRNDMLLSYEQYF
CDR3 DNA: TGTGCCAGCAGTTCGCGAAACGACATGCTGCTCTCCTACGAGCAGTACTTC

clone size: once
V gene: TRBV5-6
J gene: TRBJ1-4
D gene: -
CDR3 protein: CASSPPGTNEKLFF
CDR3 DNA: TGTGCCAGCAGCCCCCCAGGAACTAATGAAAAACTGTTTTTT

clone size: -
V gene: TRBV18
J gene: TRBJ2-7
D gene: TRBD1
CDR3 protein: CASSPTGPPYEQYF
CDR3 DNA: TGTGCCAGCTCACCGACAGGGCCCCCCTACGAGCAGTACTTC

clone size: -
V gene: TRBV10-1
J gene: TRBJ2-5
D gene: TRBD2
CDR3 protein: CASPGTRMTGKETQYF
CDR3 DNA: TGCGCCAGCCCGGGGACTAGAATGACGGGGAAAGAGACCCAGTACTTC

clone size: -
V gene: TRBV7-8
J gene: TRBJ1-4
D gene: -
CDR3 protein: CASSFSGERGEKLFF
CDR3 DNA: TGTGCCAGCAGCTTTTCAGGGGAGCGAGGTGAAAAACTGTTTTTT

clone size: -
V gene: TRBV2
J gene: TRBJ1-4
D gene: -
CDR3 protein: CASSALGTNEKLFF
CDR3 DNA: TGTGCCAGCAGTGCACTTGGTACTAATGAAAAACTGTTTTTT

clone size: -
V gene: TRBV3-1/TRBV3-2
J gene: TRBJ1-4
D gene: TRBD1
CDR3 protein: CASSLRTGGNEKLFF
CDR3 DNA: TGTGCCAGCAGCCTCCGGACAGGGGGTAATGAAAAACTGTTTTTT

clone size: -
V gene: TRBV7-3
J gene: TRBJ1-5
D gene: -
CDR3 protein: CASSLAGTDGPMGQPQHF
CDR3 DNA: TGTGCCAGCAGCTTAGCGGGGACCGACGGCCCCATGGGTCAGCCCCAGCATTTT

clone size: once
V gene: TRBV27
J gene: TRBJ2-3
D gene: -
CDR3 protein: CASSFAGGRSSTDTQYF
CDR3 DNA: TGTGCCAGCAGTTTCGCAGGGGGGAGGTCTAGCACAGATACGCAGTATTTT

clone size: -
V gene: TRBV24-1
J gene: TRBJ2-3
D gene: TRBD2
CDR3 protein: CATQREGTDTQYF
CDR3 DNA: TGTGCCACGCAGCGGGAGGGCACAGATACGCAGTATTTT

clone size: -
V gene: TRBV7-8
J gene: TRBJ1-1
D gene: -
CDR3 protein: CASSLVFGQQKSGNTEAFF
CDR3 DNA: TGTGCCAGCAGCTTAGTCTTCGGACAGCAAAAAAGTGGTAACACTGAAGCTTTCTTT

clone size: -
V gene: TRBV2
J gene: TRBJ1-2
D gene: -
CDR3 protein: CASSEPNRAYGYTF
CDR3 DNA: TGTGCCAGCAGTGAACCTAACAGGGCCTATGGCTACACCTTC

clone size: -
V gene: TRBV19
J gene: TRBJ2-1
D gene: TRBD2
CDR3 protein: CASSMVAGGPTEQFF
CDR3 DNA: TGTGCCAGTAGTATGGTTGCGGGAGGGCCGACTGAGCAGTTCTTC